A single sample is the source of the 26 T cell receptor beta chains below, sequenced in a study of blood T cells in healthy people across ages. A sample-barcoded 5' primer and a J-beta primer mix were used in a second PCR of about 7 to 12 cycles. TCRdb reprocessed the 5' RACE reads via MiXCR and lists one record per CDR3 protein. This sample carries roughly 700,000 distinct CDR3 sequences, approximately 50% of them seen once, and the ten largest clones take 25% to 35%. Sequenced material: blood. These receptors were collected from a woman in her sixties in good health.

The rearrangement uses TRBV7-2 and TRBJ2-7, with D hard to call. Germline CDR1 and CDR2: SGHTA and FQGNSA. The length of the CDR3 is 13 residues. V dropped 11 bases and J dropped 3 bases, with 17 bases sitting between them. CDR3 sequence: CAGSSPPVYEQYF. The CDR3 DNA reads TGTGCCGGTAGTAGCCCACCAGTCTACGAGCAGTACTTC.

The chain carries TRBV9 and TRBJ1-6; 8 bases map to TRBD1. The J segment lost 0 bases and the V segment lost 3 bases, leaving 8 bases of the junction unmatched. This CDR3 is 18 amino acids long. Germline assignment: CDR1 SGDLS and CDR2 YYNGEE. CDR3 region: CASSGRQGLSSYNSPLHF. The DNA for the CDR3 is TGTGCCAGCAGCGGAAGACAGGGGTTGAGCTCCTATAATTCACCCCTCCACTTT.

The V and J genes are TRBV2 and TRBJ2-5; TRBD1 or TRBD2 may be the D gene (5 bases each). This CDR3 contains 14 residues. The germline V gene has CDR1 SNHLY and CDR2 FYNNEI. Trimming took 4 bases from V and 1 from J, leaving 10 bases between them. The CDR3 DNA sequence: TGTGCCAGCAGTGGGGACGTGGGCCAAGAGACCCAGTACTTC. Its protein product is CASSGDVGQETQYF. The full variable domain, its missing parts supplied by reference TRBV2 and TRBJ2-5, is EPEVTQTPSHQVTQMGQEVILRCVPISNHLYFYWYRQILGQKVEFLVSFYNNEISEKSEIFDDQFSVERPDGSNFTLKIRSTKLEDSAMYFCASSGDVGQETQYFGPGTRLLVL.

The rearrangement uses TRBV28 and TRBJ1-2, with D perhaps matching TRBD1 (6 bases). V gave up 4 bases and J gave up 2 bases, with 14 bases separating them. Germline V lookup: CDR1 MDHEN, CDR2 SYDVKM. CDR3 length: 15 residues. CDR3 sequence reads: CASSSMDRLNYGYTF. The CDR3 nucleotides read TGTGCCAGCAGTTCTATGGACAGACTAAACTATGGCTACACCTTC.

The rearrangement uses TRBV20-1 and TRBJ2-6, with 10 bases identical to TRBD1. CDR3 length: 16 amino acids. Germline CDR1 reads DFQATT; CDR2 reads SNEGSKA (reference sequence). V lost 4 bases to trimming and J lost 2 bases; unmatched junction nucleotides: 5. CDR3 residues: CSAKWTGGTGANVLTF. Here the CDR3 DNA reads TGCAGTGCTAAATGGACAGGGGGGACTGGGGCCAACGTCCTGACTTTC.

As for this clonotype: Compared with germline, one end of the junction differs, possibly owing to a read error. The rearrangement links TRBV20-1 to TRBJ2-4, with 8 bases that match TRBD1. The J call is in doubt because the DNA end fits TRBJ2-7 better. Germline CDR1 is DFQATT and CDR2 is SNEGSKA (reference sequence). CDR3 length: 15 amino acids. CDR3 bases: TGCAGTACTAGCTCTACCGGGACAGGCGCCTACGAGCAGTACTTC. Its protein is CSTSSTGTGAYEQYF.

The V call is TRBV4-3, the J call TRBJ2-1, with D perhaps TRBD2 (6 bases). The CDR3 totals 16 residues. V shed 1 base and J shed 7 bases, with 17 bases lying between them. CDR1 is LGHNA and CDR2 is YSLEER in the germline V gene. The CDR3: CASSQAGSRAVNEQFF. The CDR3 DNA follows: TGCGCCAGCAGCCAAGCCGGGAGTCGGGCAGTGAATGAGCAGTTCTTC.

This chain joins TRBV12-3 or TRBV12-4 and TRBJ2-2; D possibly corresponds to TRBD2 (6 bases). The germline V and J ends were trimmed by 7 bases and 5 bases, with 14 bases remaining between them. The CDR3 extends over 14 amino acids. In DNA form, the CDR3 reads TGTGCCAGCAACACGGGACTGATGACCGGGGAGCTGTTTTTT. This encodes CASNTGLMTGELFF.

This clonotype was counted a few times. CDR3 sequence reads: CASSPLRPESYEKLFF. CDR3 in DNA: TGTGCCAGCTCACCACTGCGGCCCGAATCGTATGAAAAACTGTTTTTT. The rearrangement joins TRBV18 to TRBJ1-4; no clear D gene. CDR3 length: 16 residues. V was pared by 1 base and J by 6 bases, with 15 bases between. The germline gives CDR1 KGHSH, CDR2 LQKENI.

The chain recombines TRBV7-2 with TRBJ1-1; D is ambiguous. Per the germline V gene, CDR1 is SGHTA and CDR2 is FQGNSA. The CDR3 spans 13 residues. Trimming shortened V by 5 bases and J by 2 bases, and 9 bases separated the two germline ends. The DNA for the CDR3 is TGTGCCAGCAGCCCACTCAGAAACACTGAAGCTTTCTTT. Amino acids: CASSPLRNTEAFF.

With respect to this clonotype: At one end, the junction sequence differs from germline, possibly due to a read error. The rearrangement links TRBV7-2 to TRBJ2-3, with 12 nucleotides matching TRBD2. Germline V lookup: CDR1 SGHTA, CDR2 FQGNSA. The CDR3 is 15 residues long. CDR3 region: CASGLLAGGTDTQYF. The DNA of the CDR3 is TGTGCCAGCGGCTTACTAGCGGGAGGTACGGATACGCAGTATTTT.

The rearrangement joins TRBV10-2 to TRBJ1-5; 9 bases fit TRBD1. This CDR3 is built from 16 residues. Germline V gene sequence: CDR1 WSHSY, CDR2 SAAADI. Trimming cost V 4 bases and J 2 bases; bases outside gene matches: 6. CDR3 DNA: TGCGCCAGCAGTGTGTGGGACAGGGCCGGCAATCAGCCCCAGCATTTT. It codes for CASSVWDRAGNQPQHF.

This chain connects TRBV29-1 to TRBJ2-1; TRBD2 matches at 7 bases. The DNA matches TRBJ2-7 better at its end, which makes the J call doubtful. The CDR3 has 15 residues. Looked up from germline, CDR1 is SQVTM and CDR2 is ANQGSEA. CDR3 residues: CSVRGEGSSYNEQYF. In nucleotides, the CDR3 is TGCAGCGTTAGAGGGGAGGGTAGCTCCTACAATGAGCAGTACTTC.

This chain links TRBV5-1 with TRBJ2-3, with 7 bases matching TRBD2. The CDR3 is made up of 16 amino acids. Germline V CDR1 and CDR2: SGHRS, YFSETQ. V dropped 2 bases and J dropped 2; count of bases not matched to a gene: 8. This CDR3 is CASSFLSGGSTDTQYF. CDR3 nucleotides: TGCGCCAGCAGCTTTTTGTCGGGAGGTTCCACAGATACGCAGTATTTT.

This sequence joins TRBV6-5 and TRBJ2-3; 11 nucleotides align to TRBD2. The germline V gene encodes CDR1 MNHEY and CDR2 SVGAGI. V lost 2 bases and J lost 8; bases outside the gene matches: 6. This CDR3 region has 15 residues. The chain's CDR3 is CASSYRYGTSGTQYF. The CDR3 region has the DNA TGTGCCAGCAGTTACCGATACGGGACTAGCGGTACGCAGTATTTT.

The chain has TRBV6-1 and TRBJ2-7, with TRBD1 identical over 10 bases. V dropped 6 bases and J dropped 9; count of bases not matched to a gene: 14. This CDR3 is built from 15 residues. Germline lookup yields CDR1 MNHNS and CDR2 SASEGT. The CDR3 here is CASRTHSGTGVGQYF. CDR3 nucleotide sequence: TGTGCCAGCAGGACCCACTCCGGGACAGGGGTTGGGCAGTACTTC.

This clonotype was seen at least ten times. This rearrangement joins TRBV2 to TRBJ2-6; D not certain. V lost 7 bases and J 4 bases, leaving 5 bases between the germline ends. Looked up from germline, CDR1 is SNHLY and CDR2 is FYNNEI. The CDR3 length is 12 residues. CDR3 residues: CASNTGANVLTF. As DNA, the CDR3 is TGTGCCAGCAATACCGGGGCCAACGTCCTGACTTTC. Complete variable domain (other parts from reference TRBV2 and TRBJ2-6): EPEVTQTPSHQVTQMGQEVILRCVPISNHLYFYWYRQILGQKVEFLVSFYNNEISEKSEIFDDQFSVERPDGSNFTLKIRSTKLEDSAMYFCASNTGANVLTFGAGSRLTVL.

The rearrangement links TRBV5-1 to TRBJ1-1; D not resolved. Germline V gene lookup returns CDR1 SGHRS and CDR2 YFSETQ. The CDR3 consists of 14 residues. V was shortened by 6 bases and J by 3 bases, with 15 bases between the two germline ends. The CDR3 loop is CASKRPGGDTEAFF. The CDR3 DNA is TGCGCCAGCAAACGACCCGGAGGTGACACTGAAGCTTTCTTT.

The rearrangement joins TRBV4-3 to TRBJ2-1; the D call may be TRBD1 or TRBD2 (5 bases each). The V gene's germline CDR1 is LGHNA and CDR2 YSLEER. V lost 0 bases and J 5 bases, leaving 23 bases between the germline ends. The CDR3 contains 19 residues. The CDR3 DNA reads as TGCGCCAGCAGCCAAGAGTTGGGGCTGGGGGTTCCCCCTGACAATGAGCAGTTCTTC. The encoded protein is CASSQELGLGVPPDNEQFF.

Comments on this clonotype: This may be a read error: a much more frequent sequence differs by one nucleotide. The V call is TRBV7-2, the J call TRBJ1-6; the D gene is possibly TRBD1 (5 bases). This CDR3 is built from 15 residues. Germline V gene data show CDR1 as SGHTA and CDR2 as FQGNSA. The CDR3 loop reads CASSLRQTRNSSLHF. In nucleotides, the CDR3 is TGTGCCAGCAGCCTAAGACAGACCAGGAATTCATCCCTCCACTTT. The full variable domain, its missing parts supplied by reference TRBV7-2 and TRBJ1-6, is GAGVSQSPSNKVTEKGKDVELRCDPISGHTALYWYRQSLGQGLEFLIYFQGNSAPDKSGLPSDRFSAERTGGSVSTLTIQRTQQEDSAVYLCASSLRQTRNSSLHFGNGTRLTVT.

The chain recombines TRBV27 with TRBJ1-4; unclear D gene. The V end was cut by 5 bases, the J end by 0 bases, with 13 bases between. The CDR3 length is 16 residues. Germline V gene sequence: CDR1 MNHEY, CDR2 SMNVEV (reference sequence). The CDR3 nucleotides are TGTGCCAGCAGTATCCGGACGGCGGCAACTAATGAAAAACTGTTTTTT. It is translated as CASSIRTAATNEKLFF.

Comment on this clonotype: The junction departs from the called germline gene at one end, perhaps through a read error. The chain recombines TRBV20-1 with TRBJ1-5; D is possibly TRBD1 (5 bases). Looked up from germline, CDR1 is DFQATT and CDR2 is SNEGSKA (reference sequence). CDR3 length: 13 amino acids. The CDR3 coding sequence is TGCAGTGCCCCGGAGACAGTCAATCAGCCCCAACATTTT. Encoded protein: CSAPETVNQPQHF.

The CDR3 DNA sequence: TGTGCCACCAGCCCTAAGCGGGAGGGGAACAATGAGCAGTTCTTC. It yields the protein CATSPKREGNNEQFF. This chain joins TRBV15 and TRBJ2-1, with 10 bases lining up with TRBD2. The length of the CDR3 is 15 residues. The germline gives CDR1 LNHNV, CDR2 YYDKDF (reference sequence). V lost 5 bases, J lost 5 bases, and 6 bases stayed unmatched.

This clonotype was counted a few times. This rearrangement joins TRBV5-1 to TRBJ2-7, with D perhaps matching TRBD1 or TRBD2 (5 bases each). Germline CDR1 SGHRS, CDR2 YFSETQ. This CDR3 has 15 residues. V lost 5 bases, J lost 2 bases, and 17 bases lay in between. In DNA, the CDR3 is TGCGCCAGCAGTTTGCCGGGGACCGTCCCCTACGAGCAGTACTTC. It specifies CASSLPGTVPYEQYF. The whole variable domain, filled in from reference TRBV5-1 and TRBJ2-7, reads KAGVTQTPRYLIKTRGQQVTLSCSPISGHRSVSWYQQTPGQGLQFLFEYFSETQRNKGNFPGRFSGRQFSNSRSEMNVSTLELGDSALYLCASSLPGTVPYEQYFGPGTRLTVT.

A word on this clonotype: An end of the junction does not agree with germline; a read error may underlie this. The CDR3 is CAISGDTEQFF. CDR3 DNA sequence: TGTGCCATCAGTGGGGATACTGAGCAGTTCTTC. J is TRBJ2-1 and V is TRBV6-5; D is ambiguous. CDR1 is MNHEY and CDR2 is SVGAGI in the germline V gene. This CDR3 has 11 amino acids.

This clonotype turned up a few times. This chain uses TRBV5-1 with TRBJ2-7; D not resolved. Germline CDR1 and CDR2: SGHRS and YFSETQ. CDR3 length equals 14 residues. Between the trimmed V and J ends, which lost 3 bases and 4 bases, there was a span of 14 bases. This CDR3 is CASSYVGPEYEQYF. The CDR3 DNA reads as TGCGCCAGCAGCTACGTCGGACCAGAATACGAGCAGTACTTC. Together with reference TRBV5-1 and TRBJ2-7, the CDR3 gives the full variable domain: KAGVTQTPRYLIKTRGQQVTLSCSPISGHRSVSWYQQTPGQGLQFLFEYFSETQRNKGNFPGRFSGRQFSNSRSEMNVSTLELGDSALYLCASSYVGPEYEQYFGPGTRLTVT.